This is a list of T cell receptor beta chains from one sample in a study of shared clonotypes between healthy human individuals. Sequenced by immunoSEQ multiplex PCR; TCRdb stores in-frame clones only, minus some. The sample gives 800,000 to 950,000 clones, roughly 96% of which show up once; less than 0.25% is in the top ten. The specimen was naive CD8+ T cells sorted from blood. These receptor sequences come from a man younger than 40 in good health. Both conserved end residues are part of each CDR3. D genes are given only for firm matches. Size tells how often a clone was seen (once, few, many) or the class of an expanded clone, and some rows leave it out.

clone_size,v_call,j_call,d_call,cdr3_nt,cdr3_aa
NA,TRBV5-5,TRBJ1-5,NA,TGTGCCAGCAGCTTAGTAAAGGGGCAGCCCCAGCATTTT,CASSLVKGQPQHF
NA,TRBV18,TRBJ2-7,TRBD1,TGTGCCAGCTCACCACAGGGACAGGGGGCCTACGAGCAGTACTTC,CASSPQGQGAYEQYF
once,TRBV11-2,TRBJ2-3,NA,TGTGCCAGCAGCTCAGTTGGTTACGGTACGCAGTATTTT,CASSSVGYGTQYF
NA,TRBV5-1,TRBJ2-1,TRBD2,TGCGCCAGCAGCTTGGAGGCGGGACTAGCGGACAATGAGCAGTTCTTC,CASSLEAGLADNEQFF
NA,TRBV6-6,TRBJ2-7,TRBD1,TGTGCCAGCAGTTGGGACAGGGTTGGCGAGCAGTACTTC,CASSWDRVGEQYF
few,TRBV27,TRBJ2-7,NA,TGTGCCAGCGGCCGTCCAGCCCGCGAGCAGTACTTC,CASGRPAREQYF
NA,TRBV2,TRBJ1-5,NA,TGTGCCAGCAGGGACCTAGAAATCCATAGCAATCAGCCCCAGCATTTT,CASRDLEIHSNQPQHF
NA,TRBV9,TRBJ2-1,TRBD2,TGTGCCAGCAGCGAATGGGGACTAGCGGAATACAATGAGCAGTTCTTC,CASSEWGLAEYNEQFF
NA,TRBV15,TRBJ2-3,TRBD2,TGTGCCACCAGCAGCTGGTTTAGCGGGAGGGTTTTCCGCACAGATACGCAGTATTTT,CATSSWFSGRVFRTDTQYF
NA,TRBV7-9,TRBJ2-2,NA,TGTGCCAGCAGCTTAAGGGGAATAGCGAACACCGGGGAGCTGTTTTTT,CASSLRGIANTGELFF
NA,TRBV27,TRBJ2-7,NA,TGTGCCAGCGGCTTCCAAGAGCAGTACTTC,CASGFQEQYF
NA,TRBV11-2,TRBJ2-5,NA,TGTGCCAGCAGCCGGACAGTCAGCTATCAAGAGACCCAGTACTTC,CASSRTVSYQETQYF
NA,TRBV27,TRBJ1-3,NA,TGTGCCAGCAGTTTAACGACAAACTCTGGAAACACCATATATTTT,CASSLTTNSGNTIYF
NA,TRBV7-9,TRBJ1-2,NA,TGTGCCAGCAGCTTGGCCAGGGACTATGGCTACACCTTC,CASSLARDYGYTF
NA,TRBV5-5,TRBJ2-5,NA,TGTGCCAGCAGCTTGATCTTCTGGGAGACCCAGTACTTC,CASSLIFWETQYF
NA,TRBV7-9,TRBJ1-1,NA,TGTGCCAGCAGCTTTGGCCACACTGAAGCTTTCTTT,CASSFGHTEAFF